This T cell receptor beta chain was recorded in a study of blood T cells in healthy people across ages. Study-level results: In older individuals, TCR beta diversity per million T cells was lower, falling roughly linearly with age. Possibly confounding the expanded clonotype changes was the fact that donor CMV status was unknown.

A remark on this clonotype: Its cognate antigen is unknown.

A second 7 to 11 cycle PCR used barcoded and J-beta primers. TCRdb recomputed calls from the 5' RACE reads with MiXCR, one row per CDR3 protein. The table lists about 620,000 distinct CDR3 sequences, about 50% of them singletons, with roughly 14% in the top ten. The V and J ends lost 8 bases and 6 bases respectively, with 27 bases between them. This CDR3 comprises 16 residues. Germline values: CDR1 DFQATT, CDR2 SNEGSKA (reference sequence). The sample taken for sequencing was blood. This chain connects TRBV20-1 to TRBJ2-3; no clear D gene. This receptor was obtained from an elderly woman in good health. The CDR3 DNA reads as TGCAGTCCACTCTCCGGTTCCTCCGATAGTTTGGATACGCAGTATTTT. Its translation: CSPLSGSSDSLDTQYF.